A selection of T cell receptor beta chains follows, all from one sample in a study of OX40 agonist ivuxolimab in advanced cancers. Using immunoSEQ multiplex PCR, the repertoire was profiled, and TCRdb retains in-frame clones only, with some absent. The sample holds 11,000 to 15,000 clones, around 93% seen once. The sample here was CD4+ or CD8+ T cells sorted from blood, taken in a trial of the OX40 agonist ivuxolimab. Receptors were obtained from an adult with an advanced solid tumor such as melanoma, head and neck, liver or kidney cancer. Both conserved end residues are part of each CDR3. The D gene is left open where the match is weak. Some rows have no size entry. The others give once, few or many, or a class for an expanded clone.

D gene	clone size	J gene	V gene	CDR3 protein	CDR3 DNA
-	-	TRBJ2-5	TRBV7-9	CASSLVGRDIQETQYF	TGTGCCAGCAGCTTGGTCGGACGGGACATCCAAGAGACCCAGTACTTC
TRBD2	once	TRBJ2-7	TRBV11-2	CASSPTSGASYEQYF	TGTGCCAGCAGCCCCACTAGCGGGGCTTCCTACGAGCAGTACTTC
-	-	TRBJ2-7	TRBV2	CASSEGSREQYF	TGTGCCAGCAGTGAAGGTTCTCGCGAGCAGTACTTC
-	-	TRBJ2-7	TRBV6-5	CASSPRDGWRNEQYF	TGTGCCAGCAGTCCCCGGGACGGGTGGAGAAACGAGCAGTACTTC
-	few	TRBJ1-5	TRBV28	CASSFGTGGNQPQHF	TGTGCCAGCAGTTTTGGCACGGGGGGCAATCAGCCCCAGCATTTT
-	-	TRBJ2-7	TRBV6-6	CASSSSRAEQYF	TGTGCCAGCAGTTCATCGCGGGCGGAGCAGTACTTC
TRBD1	-	TRBJ1-1	TRBV2	CASMAGGIAYTEAFF	TGTGCCAGCATGGCAGGGGGAATTGCGTACACTGAAGCTTTCTTT
-	-	TRBJ2-2	TRBV5-6	CASSFAQANTGELFF	TGTGCCAGCAGCTTTGCACAGGCTAACACCGGGGAGCTGTTTTTT
-	-	TRBJ2-3	TRBV18	CASSPRRTGLLSTDTQYF	TGTGCCAGCTCACCTCGCCGCACAGGGTTACTTAGCACAGATACGCAGTATTTT
-	-	TRBJ2-3	TRBV2	CASFSGNTDTQYF	TGTGCCAGTTTCTCAGGGAACACAGATACGCAGTATTTT
-	once	TRBJ2-3	TRBV18	CASSLKTGSDTQYF	TGTGCCAGCTCACTAAAAACAGGGTCAGATACGCAGTATTTT
-	-	TRBJ2-1	TRBV6-5	CASSLNGNYNEQFF	TGTGCCAGCAGTTTAAACGGGAACTACAATGAGCAGTTCTTC
TRBD1	once	TRBJ2-3	TRBV7-9	CASSSRQGPGDTQYF	TGTGCCAGCAGCTCCCGACAGGGCCCGGGAGATACGCAGTATTTT
-	-	TRBJ2-3	TRBV5-1	CASSLVQGGTDTQYF	TGCGCCAGCAGCTTGGTCCAGGGTGGCACAGATACGCAGTATTTT
-	-	TRBJ1-1	TRBV20-1	CSARDFTEAFF	TGCAGTGCTAGGGACTTTACTGAAGCTTTCTTT
-	-	TRBJ2-2	TRBV9	CASSLVSTGELFF	TGTGCCAGCAGCCTCGTTAGCACCGGGGAGCTGTTTTTT
-	-	TRBJ2-1	TRBV27	CASSLIITAGNEQFF	TGTGCCAGCAGTTTAATTATAACGGCCGGCAATGAGCAGTTCTTC
-	-	TRBJ2-1	TRBV18	CASVLADGVDEQFF	TGTGCCAGCGTCCTAGCTGACGGGGTGGATGAGCAGTTCTTC
-	-	TRBJ2-1	TRBV6-6	CASTLGATSSYNEQFF	TGTGCCAGCACCCTGGGTGCCACAAGCTCCTACAATGAGCAGTTCTTC
TRBD1	-	TRBJ2-7	TRBV4-1	CASSPGTGHSYEQYF	TGCGCCAGCAGCCCCGGGACAGGGCACTCCTACGAGCAGTACTTC
TRBD2	-	TRBJ2-1	TRBV10-1	CASSESGARLAGEDEQFF	TGCGCCAGCAGTGAGTCCGGGGCAAGACTAGCGGGAGAGGATGAGCAGTTCTTC
-	-	TRBJ1-5	TRBV9	CASSSGSSNQPQHF	TGTGCCAGCAGCTCTGGGAGTAGCAATCAGCCCCAGCATTTT
TRBD1	-	TRBJ1-3	TRBV7-6	CASSDSGTGNPSSGNTIYF	TGTGCCAGCAGCGATTCCGGGACAGGGAACCCTAGCTCTGGAAACACCATATATTTT
TRBD2	-	TRBJ2-5	TRBV19	CASSLGLAGGQETQYF	TGTGCCAGTAGTCTAGGACTAGCGGGAGGACAAGAGACCCAGTACTTC
TRBD1	-	TRBJ2-7	TRBV27	CASSSGTGPIYEQYF	TGTGCCAGCAGTTCCGGGACAGGGCCCATCTACGAGCAGTACTTC
TRBD2	-	TRBJ2-7	TRBV27	CASRASGGAMGEQYF	TGTGCCAGCAGAGCTAGCGGGGGGGCTATGGGCGAGCAGTACTTC
-	-	TRBJ1-1	TRBV7-6	CASSLAGDMNTEAFF	TGTGCCAGCAGCTTAGCGGGGGACATGAACACTGAAGCTTTCTTT
TRBD1	once	TRBJ1-1	TRBV28	CASSLTGTGRDTEAFF	TGTGCCAGCAGTTTAACCGGGACAGGGAGGGACACTGAAGCTTTCTTT
-	-	TRBJ2-6	TRBV5-1	CASSLEGSGANVLTF	TGCGCCAGCAGCTTGGAGGGGAGTGGGGCCAACGTCCTGACTTTC
-	-	TRBJ1-1	TRBV19	CASSIGVNTEAFF	TGTGCCAGTAGTATAGGGGTGAACACTGAAGCTTTCTTT
-	-	TRBJ2-5	TRBV7-6	CASSDSAGIQETQYF	TGTGCCAGCAGCGACTCAGCCGGGATTCAAGAGACCCAGTACTTC
-	-	TRBJ1-1	TRBV29-1	CSVVSTEAFF	TGCAGCGTTGTGAGCACTGAAGCTTTCTTT
TRBD2	-	TRBJ2-3	TRBV4-1	CASSQDFPGGSTDTQYF	TGCGCCAGCAGCCAAGATTTTCCCGGGGGGAGCACAGATACGCAGTATTTT
-	-	TRBJ2-1	TRBV25-1	CASSEGVGTQYVGEQFF	TGTGCCAGCAGTGAGGGGGTCGGGACTCAATATGTCGGAGAGCAGTTCTTC
-	-	TRBJ1-1	TRBV9	CASSAEGGFNTEAFF	TGCGCCAGCAGCGCGGAGGGGGGATTTAACACTGAAGCTTTCTTT
-	-	TRBJ2-7	TRBV27	CASRNGPYEQYF	TGTGCCAGCAGAAATGGGCCCTACGAGCAGTACTTC
-	-	TRBJ1-2	TRBV12-5	CASGLVHYNYGYTF	TGTGCTAGTGGTTTGGTACACTATAACTATGGCTACACCTTC
-	-	TRBJ2-3	TRBV9	CASSVEGGASTDTQYF	TGTGCCAGCAGCGTAGAGGGCGGCGCTAGCACAGATACGCAGTATTTT
-	-	TRBJ2-7	TRBV2	CASSGGMDYEQYF	TGTGCCAGCAGCGGAGGGATGGATTACGAGCAGTACTTC
-	-	TRBJ1-2	TRBV29-1	CSVVGPRDGYGYTF	TGCAGCGTTGTGGGCCCGCGGGATGGCTATGGCTACACCTTC
-	-	TRBJ1-3	TRBV27	CASSFAGAFGNTIYF	TGTGCCAGCAGTTTCGCAGGGGCCTTCGGGAACACCATATATTTT
-	-	TRBJ2-1	TRBV5-4	CASSSNINEQFF	TGTGCCAGCAGCTCCAACATCAATGAGCAGTTCTTC
-	-	TRBJ1-1	TRBV6-4	CASSDGGGSKAFF	TGTGCCAGCAGTGACGGGGGGGGGTCTAAAGCTTTCTTT
-	-	TRBJ2-5	TRBV5-6	CASSVDSDQETQYF	TGTGCCAGCAGCGTGGACTCAGATCAAGAGACCCAGTACTTC
TRBD2	-	TRBJ2-7	TRBV11-3	CASSSGTSAIYEQYF	TGTGCCAGCAGCTCAGGGACTAGCGCGATCTACGAGCAGTACTTC
-	few	TRBJ2-3	TRBV7-9	CAIIRAWTDTQYF	TGTGCCATTATAAGGGCCTGGACAGATACGCAGTATTTT
TRBD2	-	TRBJ2-5	TRBV27	CASSSTSGNGETQYF	TGTGCCAGCAGCTCGACTAGCGGGAATGGGGAGACCCAGTACTTC
-	-	TRBJ1-4	TRBV5-1	CASSLGGAGLPNEKLFF	TGCGCCAGCAGCTTGGGGGGGGCCGGACTCCCCAATGAAAAACTGTTTTTT
-	-	TRBJ2-3	TRBV5-1	CASSSYTDTQYF	TGCGCCAGCAGCTCCTACACAGATACGCAGTATTTT
-	-	TRBJ2-5	TRBV7-8	CASAPHASGETQYF	TGTGCCAGCGCCCCCCATGCCTCCGGGGAGACCCAGTACTTC
TRBD1	-	TRBJ1-2	TRBV28	CASSFTVNRGGDGYTF	TGTGCCAGCAGTTTCACTGTGAACAGGGGAGGAGATGGCTACACCTTC
-	-	TRBJ2-7	TRBV14	CASSQRLVSYEQYF	TGTGCCAGCAGCCAAAGACTCGTATCCTACGAGCAGTACTTC
-	-	TRBJ2-1	TRBV19	CASSVTLVNYNEQFF	TGTGCCAGTAGTGTGACTTTGGTGAACTACAATGAGCAGTTCTTC
TRBD1	-	TRBJ2-2	TRBV27	CASSSGTGIGELFF	TGTGCCAGCAGTAGCGGGACAGGGATCGGGGAGCTGTTTTTT